A selection of T cell receptor beta chains follows, all from one sample in a study of shared clonotypes between healthy human individuals. The repertoire was sequenced with immunoSEQ multiplex PCR; TCRdb's copy has only in-frame clones and lacks some. The table includes about 2.1 million clones, about 92% detected once. The sample consisted of naive CD8+ T cells from PBMCs. The receptors derive from a man between 18 and 35 years old in good health. Some clones in this sample may be carry-over from other donors' samples. The CDR3 runs from the conserved cysteine through the conserved F or W. A D gene is named only where the DNA matches it firmly. Expanded clones get a size class; other rows say once, few or many, or leave the size out.

>TRBV27|-|few|TRBJ2-2|12
CASSSMTGELFF
TGTGCCAGCAGTTCCATGACCGGGGAGCTGTTTTTT
>TRBV28|-|-|TRBJ2-7|15
CASSSRGVPSYEQYF
TGTGCCAGCAGTTCCCGCGGGGTCCCCTCCTACGAGCAGTACTTC
>TRBV19|TRBD2|once|TRBJ2-3|17
CASSMGLAGGFADTQYF
TGTGCCAGTAGTATGGGACTAGCGGGAGGGTTTGCAGATACGCAGTATTTT
>TRBV11-3|-|-|TRBJ2-3|14
CASSYRGLTDTQYF
TGTGCCAGCAGCTACCGGGGGCTCACAGATACGCAGTATTTT
>TRBV25-1|-|-|TRBJ2-5|14
CASSEFGGQETQYF
TGTGCCAGCAGTGAATTCGGGGGGCAGGAGACCCAGTACTTC
>TRBV15|-|-|TRBJ2-7|15
CATSRSGTSSYEQYF
TGTGCCACCAGCAGGAGCGGGACAAGCTCCTACGAGCAGTACTTC
>TRBV5-5|TRBD1|-|TRBJ1-5|16
CASSLSGTGGKQPQHF
TGTGCCAGCAGCTTGTCGGGGACAGGGGGCAAGCAGCCCCAGCATTTT
>TRBV2|-|-|TRBJ2-5|12
CASTTTGETQYF
TGTGCCAGCACGACGACGGGGGAGACCCAGTACTTC
>TRBV28|-|once|TRBJ1-5|17
CASSFSRSGGRNQPQHF
TGTGCCAGCAGTTTTTCCCGGTCTGGGGGACGCAATCAGCCCCAGCATTTT
>TRBV10-1|TRBD2|-|TRBJ2-1|17
CASSESVAGGVNTQQFF
TGCGCCAGCAGTGAGTCTGTAGCGGGAGGGGTTAATACCCAGCAGTTCTTC
>TRBV7-8|-|-|TRBJ1-1|11
CASSLNTEAFF
TGTGCCAGCAGCTTAAATACTGAAGCTTTCTTT
>TRBV9|-|-|TRBJ2-6|18
CASSVAGAETSGANVLTF
TGTGCCAGCAGCGTAGCTGGCGCTGAGACCTCTGGGGCCAACGTCCTGACTTTC
>TRBV15|TRBD1|once|TRBJ1-1|15
CATSRPGTGNTEAFF
TGTGCCACCAGCAGACCCGGGACAGGGAACACTGAAGCTTTCTTT
>TRBV27|-|-|TRBJ2-6|15
CASSLWGSGANVLTF
TGTGCCAGCAGTCTTTGGGGCTCTGGGGCCAACGTCCTGACTTTC
>TRBV29-1|-|once|TRBJ1-4|13
CSMSEGGSGKLFF
TGCAGCATGTCTGAGGGGGGAAGCGGAAAACTGTTTTTT
>TRBV7-9|-|-|TRBJ2-7|15
CASSRWDGIGSEQYF
TGTGCCAGCAGCCGGTGGGACGGCATCGGTAGTGAGCAGTACTTC
>TRBV5-1|-|once|TRBJ1-1|16
CASSFRVGSMNTEAFF
TGCGCCAGCAGCTTCCGTGTAGGTTCCATGAACACTGAAGCTTTCTTT
>TRBV7-9|-|-|TRBJ2-7|14
CASSWSEGSYEQYF
TGTGCCAGCAGCTGGTCGGAGGGCTCCTACGAGCAGTACTTC
>TRBV27|TRBD2|-|TRBJ2-2|14
CATELAGGVGELFF
TGTGCCACCGAACTAGCGGGAGGAGTCGGGGAGCTGTTTTTT
>TRBV28|-|-|TRBJ2-5|13
CASSLVQGETQYF
TGTGCCAGCAGTTTAGTACAGGGAGAGACCCAGTACTTC
>TRBV4-1|-|-|TRBJ2-1|15
CASSQVQGQSDEQFF
TGCGCCAGCAGCCAAGTTCAGGGACAAAGCGATGAGCAGTTCTTC
>TRBV7-9|TRBD1|-|TRBJ1-3|16
CASSPGTVRSGNTIYF
TGTGCCAGCAGCCCAGGGACAGTTCGGAGTGGAAACACCATATATTTT
>TRBV5-1|TRBD2|-|TRBJ2-1|16
CASSTATSGSFNEQFF
TGCGCCAGCAGTACCGCGACTAGCGGGAGTTTCAATGAGCAGTTCTTC
>TRBV6-5|TRBD1|-|TRBJ1-2|13
CASSYSGGSGYTF
TGTGCCAGCAGTTACTCAGGGGGCAGTGGCTACACCTTC
>TRBV30|-|-|TRBJ2-7|12
CARGTLSYEQYF
TGTGCCCGGGGGACCCTCTCCTACGAGCAGTACTTC
>TRBV5-1|-|-|TRBJ1-6|16
CASKPFAISRDSPLHF
TGCGCCAGCAAGCCCTTCGCAATCTCCAGGGATTCACCCCTCCACTTT
>TRBV7-9|-|once|TRBJ1-2|15
CASSLGDGAPYGYTF
TGTGCCAGCAGCTTAGGAGATGGGGCCCCATATGGCTACACCTTC
>TRBV7-9|TRBD1|-|TRBJ2-7|16
CASTTPEGQGKYEQYF
TGTGCCAGCACCACTCCTGAGGGACAGGGGAAATACGAGCAGTACTTC
>TRBV6-5|-|-|TRBJ1-2|14
CASSPSWEDYGYTF
TGTGCCAGCAGCCCGAGCTGGGAGGACTATGGCTACACCTTC
>TRBV28|TRBD2|once|TRBJ2-3|21
CASGIPLGTSGSVFLRNTQYF
TGTGCCAGCGGAATCCCACTCGGGACTAGCGGGAGCGTTTTTCTAAGGAATACGCAGTATTTT
>TRBV28|TRBD2|-|TRBJ2-7|15
CASSGRLAGSYEQYF
TGTGCCAGCAGTGGACGACTAGCGGGATCCTACGAGCAGTACTTC
>TRBV15|TRBD2|-|TRBJ2-3|16
CATSSGTSRFTDTQYF
TGTGCCACCAGCAGTGGGACTAGCAGATTCACAGATACGCAGTATTTT
>TRBV28|-|-|TRBJ1-1|18
CASSLSVPKAIMNTEAFF
TGTGCCAGCAGTTTATCGGTCCCCAAGGCTATCATGAACACTGAAGCTTTCTTT
>TRBV6-5|TRBD1|-|TRBJ1-1|15
CASVSGTGVFTEAFF
TGTGCCAGTGTGAGCGGGACAGGGGTTTTCACTGAAGCTTTCTTT
>TRBV10-3|TRBD1|once|TRBJ2-7|16
CAISEQGLGDGVEQYF
TGTGCCATCAGTGAACAGGGGCTGGGGGATGGCGTCGAGCAGTACTTC
>TRBV6-1|TRBD2|-|TRBJ2-1|14
CASSEMGASGAQFF
TGTGCCAGCAGTGAAATGGGTGCTAGCGGGGCGCAGTTCTTC
>TRBV20-1|-|-|TRBJ2-7|11
CSPGVSYEQYF
TGCAGTCCAGGGGTTTCCTACGAGCAGTACTTC
>TRBV19|-|-|TRBJ1-2|14
CASSMGASDYGYTF
TGTGCCAGTAGTATGGGGGCGAGTGACTATGGCTACACCTTC
>TRBV18|TRBD2|-|TRBJ2-1|13
CASSELADNEQFF
TGTGCCAGCTCGGAACTAGCGGACAATGAGCAGTTCTTC
>TRBV7-8|TRBD2|-|TRBJ2-1|15
CASKLAGSSYNEQFF
TGTGCCAGCAAGCTAGCGGGGAGCTCCTACAATGAGCAGTTCTTC
>TRBV11-3|-|-|TRBJ1-1|13
CASSLTPNTEAFF
TGTGCCAGCAGCCTGACACCGAACACTGAAGCTTTCTTT
>TRBV4-1|-|-|TRBJ2-1|15
CASSPGLGSLNEQFF
TGCGCCAGCAGCCCGGGGCTTGGGTCCCTCAATGAGCAGTTCTTC
>TRBV27|-|-|TRBJ2-5|14
CASSLRSPGETQYF
TGTGCCAGCAGTTTACGGAGCCCTGGGGAGACCCAGTACTTC
>TRBV6-1|-|-|TRBJ1-1|16
CASSEASVAVNTEAFF
TGTGCCAGCAGTGAAGCTTCGGTGGCAGTGAACACTGAAGCTTTCTTT
>TRBV19|-|-|TRBJ1-4|17
CASSIRLLGATNEKLFF
TGTGCCAGTAGTATTCGTTTGTTGGGGGCAACTAATGAAAAACTGTTTTTT
>TRBV7-9|-|-|TRBJ1-1|13
CASSLAKGAEAFF
TGTGCCAGCAGCTTAGCCAAGGGGGCTGAAGCTTTCTTT
>TRBV27|-|-|TRBJ1-1|13
CASSPNSNTEAFF
TGTGCCAGCAGTCCCAACTCAAACACTGAAGCTTTCTTT